This T cell receptor beta chain derives from a study of CD8+CD57+ T cells in acquired aplastic anemia (dated by TCRdb to between 2017 and 2018). Turning to the overall study: DNA extracted from sorted CD4+ and CD8+ cells had a mean of roughly 3.3 ug, with a range of roughly 0.17 to 27.4 ug. CD8+CD57+ expansion was defined as frequency above the mean frequency observed in healthy subjects. The paper's findings and limits, for the study overall: CD8+ Simpson's diversity did not differ significantly between patients and healthy controls (P=0.060). Some 30 CD8+ CDR3 sequences were shared between patients and controls but appeared highly expressed in patients and within their immunodominant clones.

Genomic DNA served as template for TCR beta VDJ combination and CDR3 sequence profiling. An Illumina HiSeq 2000 was used for TCR repertoire sequencing. Concerning the study's data processing: Repertoires were assessed using TRBV/TRBJ rearrangement plots, CDR3 size and DJ length profiles, and Simpson's diversity index. The most abundant DNA sequence in the deep sequencing data was taken as the immunodominant clone. CDR3 amino acid sequences were screened for sharing across subjects and compared with published repertoires and the VDJdb database. The public reads were reprocessed in TCRdb via fastp at Q25 and MiXCR, keeping in-frame beta chains. Each entry merges the rows of one CDR3 protein and shows their most common DNA and genes. These V and J calls are TCRdb output, not the study's own analysis. The sample includes around 150,000 distinct CDR3 sequences, with less than 50% observed a single time. Clones ranked in the top ten supply roughly 30% of the sample.

Comment on this clonotype: The antigen it binds to is not known. No per-base quality is available; no much larger clone lies one base away.

Patients chosen for sequencing had shown expansion of CD8+CD57+ cells by flow cytometry. Every patient had severe acquired aplastic anemia, diagnosed using the International Study of Aplastic Anemia and Agranulocytosis and Camitta criteria. No patient had received any therapy when blood was sampled. TCR repertoires of sorted CD4+ and CD8+ blood T cells from severe aplastic anemia patients and healthy subjects were deep-sequenced in the study. Patients were enrolled in the USA under clinicaltrials.gov protocols 00001620, 01623167, 00001397, 00071045, 00081523 and 00961064. Ficoll-Paque density gradient centrifugation was used to isolate peripheral blood mononuclear cells. Before DNA was extracted, CD4+ and CD8+ T cells were sorted using either FACS or magnetic beads. V is cut back by 5 bases and J by 2 bases, with 7 bases in the junction unmatched. The germline V gene (reference sequence) gives CDR1 as LNHDA and CDR2 as SQIVND. Measured from the cysteine to the phenylalanine, the CDR3 is 15 residues long. Left in the record is the CDR3 DNA by itself, 45 bases read in frame from the first base.

The chain is encoded by TRBV19 joined to TRBJ2-7; TRBD1 agrees with 9 junctional bases. Sequences were obtained from sorted CD4+, CD8+, or CD8+CD57+ T cells (not recorded which) from PBMCs. The clonotype comes from a human donor with aplastic anemia. The DNA is as follows: TGTGCCAGTAGTCCCGGACAGGGGCCCGCCTACGAGCAGTACTTC. Its translation reads: CASSPGQGPAYEQYF.